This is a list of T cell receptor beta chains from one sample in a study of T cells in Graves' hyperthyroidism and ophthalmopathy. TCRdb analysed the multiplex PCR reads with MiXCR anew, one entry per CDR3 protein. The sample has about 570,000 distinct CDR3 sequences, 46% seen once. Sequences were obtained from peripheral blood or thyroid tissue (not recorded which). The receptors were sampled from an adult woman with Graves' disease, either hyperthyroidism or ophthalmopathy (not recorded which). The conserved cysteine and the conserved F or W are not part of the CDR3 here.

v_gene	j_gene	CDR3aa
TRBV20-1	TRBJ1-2	SAYKTVIYGYT
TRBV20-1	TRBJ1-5	SARDEGAGSNQPQH
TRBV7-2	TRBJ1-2	ASSHKSGYGYT
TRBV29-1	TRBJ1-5	SVATGTNQPQH
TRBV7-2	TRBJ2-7	ASSLARVGYEQY
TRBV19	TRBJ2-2	ASSVRESRWGYTGELF
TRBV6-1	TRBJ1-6	ASSPLWTGLSYNSPLH
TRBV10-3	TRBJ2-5	AISEAQRDSRKTQY
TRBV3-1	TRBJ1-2	ASSQDGWDTNYGYT
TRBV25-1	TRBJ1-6	AISDTTGGSPLH